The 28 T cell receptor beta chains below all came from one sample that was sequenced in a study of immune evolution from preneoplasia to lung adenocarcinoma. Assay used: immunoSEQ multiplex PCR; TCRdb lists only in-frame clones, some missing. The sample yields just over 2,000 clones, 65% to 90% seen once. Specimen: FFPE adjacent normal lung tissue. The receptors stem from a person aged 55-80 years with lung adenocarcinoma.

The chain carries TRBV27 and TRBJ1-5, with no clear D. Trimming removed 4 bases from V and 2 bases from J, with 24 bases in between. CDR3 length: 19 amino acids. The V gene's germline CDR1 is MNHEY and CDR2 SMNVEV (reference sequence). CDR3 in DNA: TGTGCCAGCAGTTCATCTCGGGGATCCAGTACTTTTCGCAATCAGCCCCAGCATTTT. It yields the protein CASSSSRGSSTFRNQPQHF.

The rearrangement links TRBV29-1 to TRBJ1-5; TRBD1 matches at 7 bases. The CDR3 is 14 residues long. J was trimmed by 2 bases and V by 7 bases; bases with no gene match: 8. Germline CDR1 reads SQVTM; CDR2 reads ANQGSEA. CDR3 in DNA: TGCAGCGCCAGGACAGGTCGTGGCAATCAGCCCCAGCATTTT. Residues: CSARTGRGNQPQHF.

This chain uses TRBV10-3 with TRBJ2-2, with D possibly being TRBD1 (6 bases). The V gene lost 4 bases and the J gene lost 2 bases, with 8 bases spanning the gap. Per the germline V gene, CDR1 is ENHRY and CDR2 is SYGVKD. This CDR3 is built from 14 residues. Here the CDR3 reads CAISGGRNTGELFF. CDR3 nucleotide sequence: TGTGCCATCAGTGGGGGGCGAAACACCGGGGAGCTGTTTTTT.

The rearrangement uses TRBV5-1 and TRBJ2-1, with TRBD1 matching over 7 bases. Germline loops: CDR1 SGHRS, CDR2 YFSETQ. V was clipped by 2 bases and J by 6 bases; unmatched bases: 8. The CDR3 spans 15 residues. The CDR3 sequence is CASSFGQVTGNEQFF. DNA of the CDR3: TGCGCCAGCAGCTTCGGACAGGTTACCGGCAATGAGCAGTTCTTC.

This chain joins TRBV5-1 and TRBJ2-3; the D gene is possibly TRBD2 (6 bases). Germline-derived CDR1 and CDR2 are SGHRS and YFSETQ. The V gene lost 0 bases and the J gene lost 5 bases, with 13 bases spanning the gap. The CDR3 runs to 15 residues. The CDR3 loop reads CASSLDGRAGDTQYF. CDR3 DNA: TGCGCCAGCAGCTTGGACGGGAGAGCTGGAGATACGCAGTATTTT. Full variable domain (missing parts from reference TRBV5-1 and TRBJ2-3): KAGVTQTPRYLIKTRGQQVTLSCSPISGHRSVSWYQQTPGQGLQFLFEYFSETQRNKGNFPGRFSGRQFSNSRSEMNVSTLELGDSALYLCASSLDGRAGDTQYFGPGTRLTVL.

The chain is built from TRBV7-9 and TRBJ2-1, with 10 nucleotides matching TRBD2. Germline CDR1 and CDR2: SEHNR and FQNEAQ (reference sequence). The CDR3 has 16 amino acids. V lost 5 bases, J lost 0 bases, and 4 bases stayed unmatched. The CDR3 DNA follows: TGTGCCAGCAGCCCACCTAGCGGGAGCTCCTACAATGAGCAGTTCTTC. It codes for CASSPPSGSSYNEQFF.

CDR3: CATKGQGYNEQFF. CDR3 DNA: TGTGCCACCAAGGGACAGGGTTACAATGAGCAGTTCTTC. The V call is TRBV15, the J call TRBJ2-1; 9 bases align to TRBD1. The V gene's germline CDR1 is LNHNV and CDR2 YYDKDF (reference sequence). The CDR3 spans 13 residues. With 7 bases clipped from V and 4 bases from J, the junction kept 2 bases outside the gene matches.

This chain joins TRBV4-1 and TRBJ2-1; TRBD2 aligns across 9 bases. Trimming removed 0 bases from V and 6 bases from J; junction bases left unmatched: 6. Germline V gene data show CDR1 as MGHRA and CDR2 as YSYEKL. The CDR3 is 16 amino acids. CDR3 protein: CASSQDRLAATNEQFF. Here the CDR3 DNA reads TGCGCCAGCAGCCAAGATCGACTAGCGGCTACCAATGAGCAGTTCTTC.

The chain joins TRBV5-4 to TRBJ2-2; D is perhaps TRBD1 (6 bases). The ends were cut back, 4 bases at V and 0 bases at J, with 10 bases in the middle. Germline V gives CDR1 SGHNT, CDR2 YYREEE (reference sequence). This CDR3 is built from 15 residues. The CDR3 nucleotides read TGTGCCAGCAGCGACGGGACAACGAACACCGGGGAGCTGTTTTTT. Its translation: CASSDGTTNTGELFF.

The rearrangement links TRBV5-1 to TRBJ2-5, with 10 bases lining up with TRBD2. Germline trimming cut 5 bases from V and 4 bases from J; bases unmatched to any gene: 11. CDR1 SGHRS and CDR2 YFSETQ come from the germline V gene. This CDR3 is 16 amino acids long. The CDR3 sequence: CASRPGAGGVGETQYF. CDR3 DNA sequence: TGCGCCAGCAGGCCCGGAGCGGGGGGGGTTGGAGAGACCCAGTACTTC. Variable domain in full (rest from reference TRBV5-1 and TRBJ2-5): KAGVTQTPRYLIKTRGQQVTLSCSPISGHRSVSWYQQTPGQGLQFLFEYFSETQRNKGNFPGRFSGRQFSNSRSEMNVSTLELGDSALYLCASRPGAGGVGETQYFGPGTRLLVL.

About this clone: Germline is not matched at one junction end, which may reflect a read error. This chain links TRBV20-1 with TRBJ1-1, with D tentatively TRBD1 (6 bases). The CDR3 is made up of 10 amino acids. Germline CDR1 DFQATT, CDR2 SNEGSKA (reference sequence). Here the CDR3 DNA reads TGCAGTGCTGGACTAACAGGGCCATCTTTT. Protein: CSAGLTGPSF.

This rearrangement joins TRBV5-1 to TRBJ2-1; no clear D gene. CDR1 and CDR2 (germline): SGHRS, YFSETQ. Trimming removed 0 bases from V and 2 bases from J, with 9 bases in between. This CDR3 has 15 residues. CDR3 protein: CASSLESLPYNEQFF. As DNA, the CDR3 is TGCGCCAGCAGCTTGGAGAGCCTTCCCTACAATGAGCAGTTCTTC.

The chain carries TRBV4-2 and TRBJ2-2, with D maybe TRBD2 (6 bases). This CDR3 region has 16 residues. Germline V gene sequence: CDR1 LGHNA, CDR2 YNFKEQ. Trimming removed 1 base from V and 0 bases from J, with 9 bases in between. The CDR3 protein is CASSQGGTSNTGELFF. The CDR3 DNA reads TGTGCCAGCAGCCAAGGGGGGACTTCGAACACCGGGGAGCTGTTTTTT.

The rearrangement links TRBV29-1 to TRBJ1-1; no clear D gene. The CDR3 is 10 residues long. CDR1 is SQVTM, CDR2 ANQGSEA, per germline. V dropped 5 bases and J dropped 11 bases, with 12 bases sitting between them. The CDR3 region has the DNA TGCAGCGTTAGTAACAACGGGGCTTTCTTT. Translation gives CSVSNNGAFF.

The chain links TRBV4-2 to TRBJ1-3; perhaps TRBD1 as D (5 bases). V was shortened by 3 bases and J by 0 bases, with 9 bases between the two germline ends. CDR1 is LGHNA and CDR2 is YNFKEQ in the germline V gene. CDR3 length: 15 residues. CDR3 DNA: TGTGCCAGCAGCCAGGCAGGGCTCTCTGGAAACACCATATATTTT. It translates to CASSQAGLSGNTIYF.

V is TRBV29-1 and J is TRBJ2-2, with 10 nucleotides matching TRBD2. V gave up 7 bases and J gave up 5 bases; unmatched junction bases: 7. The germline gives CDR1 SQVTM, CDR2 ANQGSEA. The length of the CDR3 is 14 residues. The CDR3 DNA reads TGCAGCGCACAAGCGGGAGGGTATACCGGGGAGCTGTTTTTT. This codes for CSAQAGGYTGELFF.

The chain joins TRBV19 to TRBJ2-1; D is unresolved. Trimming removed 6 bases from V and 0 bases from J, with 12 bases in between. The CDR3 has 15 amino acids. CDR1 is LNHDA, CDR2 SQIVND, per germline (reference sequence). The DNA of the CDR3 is TGTGCCAGTAGCACCGGACCTAGCTCCTACAATGAGCAGTTCTTC. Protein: CASSTGPSSYNEQFF.

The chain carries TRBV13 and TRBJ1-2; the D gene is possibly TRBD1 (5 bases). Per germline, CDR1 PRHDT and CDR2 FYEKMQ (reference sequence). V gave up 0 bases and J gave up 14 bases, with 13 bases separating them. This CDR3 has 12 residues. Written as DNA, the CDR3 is TGTGCCAGCAGCTTAGGTCCGGGGGTAAGGACCTTC. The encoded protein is CASSLGPGVRTF.

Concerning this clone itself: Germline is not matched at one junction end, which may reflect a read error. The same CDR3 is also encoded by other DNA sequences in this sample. The CDR3 nucleotides read TGTGCCAGCAGTGAAGGTGGGACAAACTACGAGCAATACTTC. The encoded protein is CASSEGGTNYEQYF. The rearrangement uses TRBV2 and TRBJ2-7; perhaps TRBD1 as D (6 bases). CDR1 SNHLY and CDR2 FYNNEI come from the germline V gene. The CDR3 length is 14 residues.

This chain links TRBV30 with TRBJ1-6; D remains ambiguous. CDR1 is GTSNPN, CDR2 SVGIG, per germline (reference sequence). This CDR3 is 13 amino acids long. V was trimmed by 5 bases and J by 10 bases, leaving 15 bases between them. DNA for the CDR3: TGTGCCTGGGGGAGGGATGAGAACTCACCCCTCCACTTT. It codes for CAWGRDENSPLHF.

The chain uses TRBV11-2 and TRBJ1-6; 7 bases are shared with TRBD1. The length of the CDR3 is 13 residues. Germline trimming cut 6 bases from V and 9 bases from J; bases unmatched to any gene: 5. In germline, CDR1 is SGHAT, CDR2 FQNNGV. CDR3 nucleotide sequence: TGTGCCAGCAGTACAGGGGCGGCTTCACCCCTCCACTTT. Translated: CASSTGAASPLHF.

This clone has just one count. In DNA form, the CDR3 reads TGTGCCAGTAGTATTTCAGGGACAGGTGGCGTGGAGACCCAGTACTTC. This encodes CASSISGTGGVETQYF. This chain joins TRBV19 and TRBJ2-5; 8 bases line up with TRBD1. J was trimmed by 5 bases and V by 3 bases; bases with no gene match: 11. Germline V gives CDR1 LNHDA, CDR2 SQIVND (reference sequence). There are 16 residues in the CDR3.

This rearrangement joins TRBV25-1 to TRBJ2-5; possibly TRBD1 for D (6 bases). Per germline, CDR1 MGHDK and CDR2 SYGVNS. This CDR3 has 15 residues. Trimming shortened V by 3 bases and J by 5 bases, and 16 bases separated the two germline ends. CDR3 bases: TGTGCCAGCAGTGACCCCCGAGGGCAGGGGGAGACCCAGTACTTC. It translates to CASSDPRGQGETQYF.

The CDR3 spells CASSQQGAYEQYF. The CDR3, as DNA: TGTGCCAGCTCACAACAGGGGGCATACGAGCAGTACTTC. The chain is built from TRBV18 and TRBJ2-7; 9 bases align to TRBD1. CDR1 and CDR2 (germline): KGHSH, LQKENI. This CDR3 has 13 amino acids. Trimming removed 4 bases from V and 4 bases from J; junction bases left unmatched: 2.

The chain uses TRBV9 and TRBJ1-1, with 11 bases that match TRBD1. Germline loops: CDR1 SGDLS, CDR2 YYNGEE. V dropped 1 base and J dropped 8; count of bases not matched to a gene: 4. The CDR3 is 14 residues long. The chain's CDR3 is CASSVRDRGAEAFF. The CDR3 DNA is TGTGCCAGCAGCGTACGGGACAGGGGGGCCGAAGCTTTCTTT.

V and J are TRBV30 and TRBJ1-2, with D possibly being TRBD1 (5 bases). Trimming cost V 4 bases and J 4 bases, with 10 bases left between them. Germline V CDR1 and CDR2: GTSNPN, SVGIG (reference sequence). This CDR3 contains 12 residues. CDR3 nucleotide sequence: TGTGCCTGGACCCAGGGAAGCTATGGCTACACCTTC. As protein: CAWTQGSYGYTF.

The CDR3 loop reads CASSHFMTVGSPLHF. The DNA of the CDR3 is TGTGCCAGCAGCCATTTTATGACAGTCGGCTCACCCCTCCACTTT. V is TRBV7-9 and J is TRBJ1-6; weak D call: TRBD1 (5 bases). Germline CDR1 reads SEHNR; CDR2 reads FQNEAQ (reference sequence). Trimming took 5 bases from V and 10 from J, leaving 18 bases between them. The CDR3 has 15 residues.

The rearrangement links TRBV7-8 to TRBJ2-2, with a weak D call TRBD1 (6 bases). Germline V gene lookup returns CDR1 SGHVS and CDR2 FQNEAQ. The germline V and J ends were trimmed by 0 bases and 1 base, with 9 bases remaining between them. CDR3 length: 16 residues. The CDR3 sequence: CASSLAPTGNTGELFF. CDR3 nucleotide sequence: TGTGCCAGCAGCTTAGCGCCGACAGGGAACACCGGGGAGCTGTTTTTT.